This record looks at one T cell receptor (beta chain) sequence and its context. Its matching antigen is unknown. Cultured CD4+ T cell DNA was sequenced using the Oncomine TCR Beta short-read assay. Each CDR3 protein gets one entry after TCRdb re-called the PCR reads with MiXCR. The sample contains 20,000 to 30,000 distinct CDR3 sequences, under 50% of which appear only once. Time point: late sampling 161 to 241 days after vaccination in a few convalescent patients. Specified treatment: approximately nine-day PBMC culture with coronavirus spike peptide pools or control peptides (ViraFEST assay). The authors cultured 2 million or so PBMCs per well with 8.5 to 10 IU/ml IL-2 and 10 ug/ml peptide pools. These CD4+ T cells came from approximately eleven-day cultures by negative selection. The entry originates in a study of vaccination and CD4 T cells after COVID-19. General study points: The median number of SARS-CoV-2-reactive clonotypes increased from roughly 22 to 38, a change that did not reach significance.

The receptor's source is a human donor who had recovered from COVID-19. Sample: CD4+ T cells from blood, cultured in vitro, taken about 7 months after SARS-CoV-2 vaccination.

CDR3 protein: CATSRDEARLNGYTF. In DNA, the CDR3 is TGTGCCACCAGCAGAGATGAGGCCAGATTGAATGGCTACACCTTC. V usage is TRBV15 and J usage is TRBJ1-2; no definite D call. Trimming removed 0 bases at V and 6 bases at J, with 14 bases between. Germline assignment: CDR1 LNHNV and CDR2 YYDKDF (reference sequence). This CDR3 is 15 amino acids long.